The rows below give T cell receptor beta chains drawn from one sample of a study of T cells in Graves' hyperthyroidism and ophthalmopathy. TCRdb re-analysed the multiplex PCR reads in MiXCR, keeping a single row per CDR3 protein. The sample includes 250,000 to 300,000 distinct CDR3 sequences, roughly a fifth of them seen just once. The sequencing sample was made of blood. These receptors came from a man in his fifties with Graves' ophthalmopathy. CDR3s leave out the opening cysteine and the closing phenylalanine or tryptophan. Each record gives: V gene, J gene, clone size, CDR3 protein. Expanded clones are given a class, and other clones once, few, many or no size at all.

V: TRBV12-3/TRBV12-4; J: TRBJ2-2; size: -; CDR3: ASSLGRGRRSGELF
V: TRBV7-3; J: TRBJ2-1; size: -; CDR3: ASSLTAGREQF
V: TRBV7-2; J: TRBJ2-7; size: many; CDR3: ASSPRAASAYYEQY
V: TRBV10-3; J: TRBJ2-1; size: -; CDR3: AISETATEQSSYNEQF
V: TRBV5-5; J: TRBJ2-7; size: -; CDR3: ASSLGADRVYEQY
V: TRBV6-2/TRBV6-3; J: TRBJ2-4; size: -; CDR3: ASSLPGQGKNIQY
V: TRBV20-1; J: TRBJ2-2; size: many; CDR3: SARPPGTSYTRELF
V: TRBV5-6; J: TRBJ2-5; size: many; CDR3: ASSLGLRGTQY
V: TRBV4-2; J: TRBJ2-1; size: -; CDR3: ASSQEGMSGSSYNEQF
V: TRBV11-3; J: TRBJ2-1; size: many; CDR3: ASSRDTYNEQF
V: TRBV5-1; J: TRBJ1-5; size: few; CDR3: ASSSAPGQGGQPQH
V: TRBV5-1; J: TRBJ1-2; size: many; CDR3: ASSLGGRINYGYT
V: TRBV2; J: TRBJ1-3; size: many; CDR3: ASTRLGTDGNTIY
V: TRBV2; J: TRBJ2-5; size: few; CDR3: ASSDGQGPEETQY
V: TRBV11-1; J: TRBJ2-1; size: -; CDR3: ASSFNAGRYNEQF
V: TRBV11-2; J: TRBJ2-3; size: many; CDR3: ASSPRLPGGDTQY
V: TRBV7-3; J: TRBJ2-1; size: many; CDR3: ASSSSSYNEQF
V: TRBV5-1; J: TRBJ2-3; size: many; CDR3: ASSVTGVTSTDTQY
V: TRBV5-5; J: TRBJ2-1; size: -; CDR3: ASSFGGVNEQF
V: TRBV28; J: TRBJ2-1; size: -; CDR3: ASSGAPSSYNEQF
V: TRBV18; J: TRBJ2-5; size: -; CDR3: ASSPLGGLAGLQETQY
V: TRBV19; J: TRBJ1-1; size: few; CDR3: ASSCAHRVDCTEAF
V: TRBV6-1; J: TRBJ1-5; size: few; CDR3: ASNGQGGQPQH
V: TRBV4-1; J: TRBJ2-1; size: few; CDR3: ASSQGEAGGGNEQF
V: TRBV4-2; J: TRBJ2-2; size: -; CDR3: ASSQAIILSANTGELF
V: TRBV24-1; J: TRBJ2-1; size: many; CDR3: ATSERTSGSNEQF
V: TRBV7-6; J: TRBJ2-2; size: -; CDR3: ASGPGLANTGELF